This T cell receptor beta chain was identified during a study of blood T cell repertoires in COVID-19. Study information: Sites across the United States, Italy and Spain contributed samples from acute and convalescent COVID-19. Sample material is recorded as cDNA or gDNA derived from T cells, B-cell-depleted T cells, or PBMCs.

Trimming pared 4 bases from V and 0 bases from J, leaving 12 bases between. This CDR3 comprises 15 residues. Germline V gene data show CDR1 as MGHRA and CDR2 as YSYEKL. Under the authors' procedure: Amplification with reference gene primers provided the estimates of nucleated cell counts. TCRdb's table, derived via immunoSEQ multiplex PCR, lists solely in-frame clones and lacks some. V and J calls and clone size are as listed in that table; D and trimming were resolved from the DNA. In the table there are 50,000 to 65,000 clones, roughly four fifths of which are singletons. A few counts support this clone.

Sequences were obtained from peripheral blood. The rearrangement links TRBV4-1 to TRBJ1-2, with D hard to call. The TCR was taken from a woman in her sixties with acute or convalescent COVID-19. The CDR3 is CASSPGEGANYGYTF. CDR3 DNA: TGCGCCAGCAGCCCCGGTGAAGGAGCTAACTATGGCTACACCTTC.